The 26 T cell receptor beta chains below all came from one sample that was sequenced in a study of T cells in localized non-small cell lung cancer. Assay used: immunoSEQ multiplex PCR; TCRdb lists only in-frame clones, some missing. Among about 78,000 clones listed, almost 85% were seen once. The sample was peripheral blood, taken before any cancer treatment. The receptors shown here come from a man aged 35 to 69 with stage I lung adenocarcinoma.

V is TRBV19 and J is TRBJ2-1; D is uncertain. Trimming pared 3 bases from V and 5 bases from J, leaving 8 bases between. Germline assignment: CDR1 LNHDA and CDR2 SQIVND (reference sequence). This CDR3 comprises 13 residues. The CDR3 protein is CASSIKVNNEQFF. In DNA, the CDR3 is TGTGCCAGTAGTATCAAAGTGAACAATGAGCAGTTCTTC.

The rearrangement uses TRBV23-1 and TRBJ2-2; D may be TRBD1 (6 bases). TRBV23-1 is reported as an ORF; its role is uncertain. Trimming pared 4 bases from V and 8 bases from J, leaving 20 bases between. This CDR3 has 16 amino acids. Here the CDR3 DNA reads TGCGCCAGCAGTCGGCCAGACAGGTTAGTTGTGGGGGAGCTGTTTTTT. Translating gives CASSRPDRLVVGELFF.

This sequence joins TRBV19 and TRBJ2-1; 9 nucleotides line up with TRBD2. J gave up 3 bases and V 5 bases, and 2 bases lay outside the gene matches. Germline lookup yields CDR1 LNHDA and CDR2 SQIVND (reference sequence). The CDR3 spans 14 residues. CDR3 region: CASSAGGLYNEQFF. In nucleotides, the CDR3 is TGTGCCAGTAGTGCGGGGGGGCTCTACAATGAGCAGTTCTTC.

This clone was seen more than once but under ten times. The rearrangement joins TRBV5-1 to TRBJ1-1; D unclear. The CDR3 runs to 13 residues. Germline loops: CDR1 SGHRS, CDR2 YFSETQ. With 0 bases removed from V and 0 bases from J, the gap between germline ends came to 3 bases. CDR3 coding DNA: TGCGCCAGCAGCTTGGACATGAACACTGAAGCTTTCTTT. It specifies CASSLDMNTEAFF. The full variable domain, in which reference TRBV5-1 and TRBJ1-1 provide the parts outside the CDR3, is KAGVTQTPRYLIKTRGQQVTLSCSPISGHRSVSWYQQTPGQGLQFLFEYFSETQRNKGNFPGRFSGRQFSNSRSEMNVSTLELGDSALYLCASSLDMNTEAFFGQGTRLTVV.

The chain employs TRBV7-3 and TRBJ2-2; D possibly corresponds to TRBD2 (6 bases). Trimming took off 5 bases at V and 3 bases at J, with 7 bases between the two ends. There are 13 residues in the CDR3. Looked up from germline, CDR1 is SGHTA and CDR2 is FQGTGA. The CDR3 here is CASSRDYTGELFF. DNA of the CDR3: TGTGCCAGCAGCCGGGACTACACCGGGGAGCTGTTTTTT.

The chain couples TRBV27 to TRBJ1-1, with TRBD1 matching 7 bases. The V gene end was trimmed by 7 bases and the J gene end by 8 bases; junction bases not matched to a gene: 10. The CDR3 length is 13 residues. CDR1 is MNHEY and CDR2 is SMNVEV in the germline V gene (reference sequence). The CDR3 sequence is CASTREGALEAFF. The CDR3 DNA follows: TGTGCCAGCACCCGGGAGGGGGCTCTCGAAGCTTTCTTT.

Concerning this clone: The junction departs from germline at one end; a sequencing error may be responsible. The genes are TRBV5-1 and TRBJ1-4; the D gene is possibly TRBD1 (5 bases). The CDR3 has 13 amino acids. Germline lookup yields CDR1 SGHRS and CDR2 YFSETQ. This chain's CDR3 is CASRLGGDEKLFF. The CDR3 nucleotides are TGCGCCAGCAGATTGGGAGGGGATGAAAAACTGTTTTTT.

This CDR3 is CASTRRGGGTGELFF. CDR3 DNA: TGTGCCAGCACGCGGAGAGGGGGTGGTACCGGGGAGCTGTTTTTT. V gene TRBV27 combines with J gene TRBJ2-2; D is perhaps TRBD1 (6 bases). The V end lost 7 bases, the J end lost 5 bases, and 17 bases lay between the germline ends. Germline V gene data show CDR1 as MNHEY and CDR2 as SMNVEV (reference sequence). The CDR3 extends over 15 amino acids.

The chain carries TRBV7-9 and TRBJ2-3, with TRBD2 matching over 11 bases. This CDR3 comprises 15 residues. V dropped 5 bases and J dropped 4; count of bases not matched to a gene: 5. Per germline, CDR1 SEHNR and CDR2 FQNEAQ (reference sequence). The CDR3 DNA reads TGTGCCAGCAGCCCAGGGACTAGCGGATCAGATACGCAGTATTTT. Its protein is CASSPGTSGSDTQYF.

The chain links TRBV19 to TRBJ1-2; 7 bases align to TRBD1. The CDR3 spans 15 residues. Trimming took 7 bases from V and 2 from J; bases not matched to a gene: 10. Germline V gives CDR1 LNHDA, CDR2 SQIVND (reference sequence). CDR3 sequence reads: CASKERGLENYGYTF. The CDR3 region has the DNA TGTGCCAGTAAGGAGAGGGGGCTAGAGAACTATGGCTACACCTTC.

The rearrangement links TRBV7-2 to TRBJ2-5; D remains ambiguous. Germline V CDR1 and CDR2: SGHTA, FQGNSA. Trimming shortened V by 5 bases and J by 5 bases, and 18 bases separated the two germline ends. This CDR3 contains 15 residues. CDR3 nucleotides: TGTGCCAGCAGCAAACCCATGGCCCTTGGTGAGACCCAGTACTTC. It is translated as CASSKPMALGETQYF.

The chain uses TRBV7-2 and TRBJ1-1, with D perhaps TRBD1 (6 bases). Trimming took 5 bases from V and 3 from J, leaving 10 bases between them. The CDR3 length is 13 residues. Germline loops: CDR1 SGHTA, CDR2 FQGNSA. The CDR3 region is CASSGRQDTEAFF. Here the CDR3 DNA reads TGTGCCAGCAGCGGTCGACAGGACACTGAAGCTTTCTTT.

The chain links TRBV5-6 to TRBJ2-1; D assignment may be TRBD1 or TRBD2 (5 bases each). This CDR3 is built from 13 residues. V dropped 2 bases and J dropped 9 bases, with 12 bases sitting between them. The germline CDR1 and CDR2 sequences are SGHDT and YYEEEE. CDR3 DNA: TGTGCCAGCAGCTTTGGGGGAGAGGGTGAGCAGTTCTTC. Translating it yields CASSFGGEGEQFF. The entire variable domain, with the rest obtained from reference TRBV5-6 and TRBJ2-1, is as follows: DAGVTQSPTHLIKTRGQQVTLRCSPKSGHDTVSWYQQALGQGPQFIFQYYEEEERQRGNFPDRFSGHQFPNYSSELNVNALLLGDSALYLCASSFGGEGEQFFGPGTRLTVL.

The rearrangement uses TRBV5-4 and TRBJ2-5; D call uncertain. The V end lost 4 bases, the J end lost 4 bases, and 8 bases lay between the germline ends. This CDR3 comprises 12 residues. Germline V gives CDR1 SGHNT, CDR2 YYREEE (reference sequence). The CDR3 region is CASSGSVETQYF. The CDR3 region has the DNA TGTGCCAGCAGCGGGTCCGTAGAGACCCAGTACTTC.

The chain couples TRBV7-9 to TRBJ1-4; unclear D gene. With 8 bases removed from V and 8 bases from J, the gap between germline ends came to 15 bases. The CDR3 has 13 residues. Per the germline V gene, CDR1 is SEHNR and CDR2 is FQNEAQ (reference sequence). The CDR3 DNA reads as TGTGCCAGCGGTGGGCCAGAACGGGAAAAACTGTTTTTT. Its protein is CASGGPEREKLFF.

Of note for this clone: Since a much larger clone is just one base distant, this may be a read error. V usage is TRBV7-9 and J usage is TRBJ1-3; perhaps TRBD1 as D (5 bases). The germline V gene has CDR1 SEHNR and CDR2 FQNEAQ (reference sequence). The CDR3 extends over 14 amino acids. V lost 0 bases and J 2 bases, leaving 5 bases between the germline ends. The chain's CDR3 is CASSLAGAGNTIYF. For the CDR3, the DNA is TGTGCCAGCAGCTTAGCAGGGGCTGGAAACACCATATATTTT.

The chain carries TRBV7-8 and TRBJ2-3; 10 bases align to TRBD2. Trimming at V came to 5 bases and at J to 2 bases, leaving 13 bases not matched to a gene. Germline CDR1 reads SGHVS; CDR2 reads FQNEAQ. This CDR3 has 18 residues. The CDR3 loop reads CASSLTSGTGLLTDTQYF. In nucleotides, the CDR3 is TGTGCCAGCAGCCTTACTAGCGGGACAGGTTTGCTCACAGATACGCAGTATTTT.

J is TRBJ1-5 and V is TRBV27; 8 bases are shared with TRBD1. The germline gives CDR1 MNHEY, CDR2 SMNVEV (reference sequence). The length of the CDR3 is 13 residues. Trimming removed 6 bases from V and 4 bases from J; junction bases left unmatched: 2. CDR3 coding DNA: TGTGCCAGCAGGCGGACAGGGAATCAGCCCCAGCATTTT. Protein: CASRRTGNQPQHF.

This clone was observed once. This chain links TRBV27 with TRBJ2-7; no firm D call. V was clipped by 2 bases and J by 6 bases, with 14 bases between them. Germline V lookup: CDR1 MNHEY, CDR2 SMNVEV (reference sequence). The CDR3 has 14 residues. The CDR3 protein is CASSLSPSLGEQYF. In DNA form, the CDR3 reads TGTGCCAGCAGTTTAAGCCCTAGTTTGGGCGAGCAGTACTTC.

The CDR3 coding sequence is TGTGCCTGGAGTTTCCCAAGGACTAGCGGGGAATACGAGCAGTACTTC. Translation gives CAWSFPRTSGEYEQYF. The gene calls are TRBV30 and TRBJ2-7; 12 bases fit TRBD2. Germline lookup yields CDR1 GTSNPN and CDR2 SVGIG (reference sequence). This CDR3 comprises 16 residues. The trim removed 2 bases at V and 4 bases at J, leaving 9 bases unmatched.

CDR3 sequence (DNA): TGTGCCAGCAGTCCCCCCTGGGAGGATACGCAGTATTTT. Its protein is CASSPPWEDTQYF. V gene TRBV27 combines with J gene TRBJ2-3; tentatively, D is TRBD2 (5 bases). Germline loops: CDR1 MNHEY, CDR2 SMNVEV (reference sequence). The CDR3 runs to 13 residues. Trimming stripped 5 bases from V and 6 bases from J, with 12 bases between.

The chain recombines TRBV27 with TRBJ2-7; 11 bases are a match to TRBD1. Germline CDR1 reads MNHEY; CDR2 reads SMNVEV (reference sequence). V lost 5 bases and J lost 5; bases outside the gene matches: 8. The CDR3 is 15 amino acids. The DNA of the CDR3 is TGTGCCAGCAGTCCGGACAGGGGGCGCCCCAACGAGCAGTACTTC. As protein: CASSPDRGRPNEQYF.

The chain has TRBV9 and TRBJ2-1; D is unclear. The germline CDR1 and CDR2 sequences are SGDLS and YYNGEE. The CDR3 is made up of 14 amino acids. Trimming shortened V by 0 bases and J by 7 bases, and 11 bases separated the two germline ends. The CDR3 coding sequence is TGTGCCAGCAGCGTAGCACACCGTGGGAATGAGCAGTTCTTC. It is translated as CASSVAHRGNEQFF.

The chain has TRBV7-2 and TRBJ2-7; 10 nucleotides match TRBD2. CDR1 is SGHTA and CDR2 is FQGNSA in the germline V gene. J was trimmed by 2 bases and V by 2 bases; bases with no gene match: 12. The CDR3 is 18 residues long. The CDR3 nucleotides are TGTGCCAGCAGCTTACGAGGGCTAGCGGGGGTTCTTACCTACGAGCAGTACTTC. It translates to CASSLRGLAGVLTYEQYF.

V gene TRBV29-1 combines with J gene TRBJ2-7, with 9 bases matching TRBD2. The CDR3 extends over 13 amino acids. CDR1 is SQVTM, CDR2 ANQGSEA, per germline. Trimming took 4 bases from V and 4 from J; bases not matched to a gene: 5. CDR3 amino acids: CSVGGLAGYEQYF. As DNA, the CDR3 is TGCAGCGTTGGGGGACTAGCAGGTTACGAGCAGTACTTC.

J is TRBJ2-6 and V is TRBV28, with D perhaps TRBD1 (6 bases). Germline values: CDR1 MDHEN, CDR2 SYDVKM. The CDR3 runs 17 residues. V lost 2 bases and J lost 0, with 11 bases in between. The CDR3 spells CASSLPRQVSGANVLTF. In DNA, the CDR3 is TGTGCCAGCAGTTTACCGAGACAGGTCTCTGGGGCCAACGTCCTGACTTTC. The full variable domain, its missing parts supplied by reference TRBV28 and TRBJ2-6, is DVKVTQSSRYLVKRTGEKVFLECVQDMDHENMFWYRQDPGLGLRLIYFSYDVKMKEKGDIPEGYSVSREKKERFSLILESASTNQTSMYLCASSLPRQVSGANVLTFGAGSRLTVL.